Presented here are 16 T cell receptor beta chains from one specimen sequenced in a study of regulatory T cells in long-lasting Graves disease. Construction of TCR beta libraries relied on iRepertoire HTBI primers and on Arm-PCR targeting CDR3 regions. MiXCR, applied by TCRdb to the multiplex PCR reads, yields one record per CDR3 protein. The sample holds 580,000 or so distinct CDR3 sequences, more than 15% seen once. Time point specified: newly diagnosed GD, antithyroid drugs for less than 3 months. Extracted PBMC RNA gave rise to the TCR library. The sample also formed part of further work on T cells in Graves' hyperthyroidism and ophthalmopathy.

The sample in question was peripheral blood mononuclear cells (PBMCs), obtained at new diagnosis, from a patient treated with antithyroid drugs. All receptors derive from a man between 18 and 35 years old with Graves disease.

This rearrangement joins TRBV20-1 to TRBJ1-5, with D possibly being TRBD1 (5 bases). V shed 1 base and J shed 9 bases, with 13 bases lying between them. CDR1 and CDR2 (germline): DFQATT, SNEGSKA (reference sequence). The CDR3 totals 13 residues. This CDR3 reads CSARGQGGSPQHF. For the CDR3, the DNA is TGCAGTGCTAGAGGCCAGGGTGGGTCGCCCCAGCATTTT.

Ten or more counts support this clonotype. V usage is TRBV20-1 and J usage is TRBJ1-1, with a possible D match to TRBD1 (6 bases). The germline gives CDR1 DFQATT, CDR2 SNEGSKA (reference sequence). Trimming removed 6 bases at V and 5 bases at J, with 16 bases between. CDR3 length: 13 amino acids. The CDR3 loop reads CSATGTEGTEAFF. The CDR3 DNA reads as TGCAGTGCAACAGGGACCGAGGGTACTGAAGCTTTCTTT.

This clonotype was picked up many times. CDR3 nucleotides: TGTGCCAGCAGCTTGAGTGTGGGCTCCTACGAGCAGTACTTC. Translation: CASSLSVGSYEQYF. The rearrangement joins TRBV7-2 to TRBJ2-7, with D hard to call. The CDR3 is 14 residues long. V lost 3 bases to trimming and J lost 0 bases, with 9 bases between them. CDR1 is SGHTA and CDR2 is FQGNSA in the germline V gene.

Only a few counts were recorded for this clonotype. The V gene is TRBV4-2, the J gene TRBJ1-4; 9 nucleotides align to TRBD1. Unmatched junction bases numbered 4, after V lost 1 base and J lost 7 bases. CDR3 size: 15 residues. Germline CDR1 LGHNA, CDR2 YNFKEQ. The DNA of the CDR3 is TGTGCCAGCAGCCAAGGGACAGGGGAGGGTGAAAAACTGTTTTTT. Translated, it gives CASSQGTGEGEKLFF.

This clonotype was seen repeatedly, ten times or more. The CDR3 sequence: CASSLAAGYTF. The CDR3, as DNA: TGTGCCAGCAGCTTAGCTGCAGGCTACACCTTC. The V gene is TRBV7-9, the J gene TRBJ1-2, with D uncertain. Germline V CDR1 and CDR2: SEHNR, FQNEAQ (reference sequence). The CDR3 runs to 11 residues. V was pared by 0 bases and J by 8 bases, with 4 bases between.

This chain joins TRBV12-5 and TRBJ2-2; D might be TRBD1 (5 bases). The CDR3 contains 16 residues. Trimming cost V 4 bases and J 0 bases, with 12 bases left between them. Germline V lookup: CDR1 LGHNT, CDR2 FRNRAP. The CDR3 DNA sequence: TGTGCTAGTGGTTCGAGACAGCACGCGAACACCGGGGAGCTGTTTTTT. Amino acid sequence: CASGSRQHANTGELFF.

This clonotype occurred a few times. The J gene is TRBJ2-7, the V gene TRBV9; D ambiguous. The V gene's germline CDR1 is SGDLS and CDR2 YYNGEE. The CDR3 runs 14 residues. Between the trimmed V and J ends, which lost 0 bases and 7 bases, there was a span of 14 bases. CDR3 sequence reads: CASSVGTVGSEQYF. For the CDR3, the DNA is TGTGCCAGCAGCGTAGGAACGGTGGGCTCGGAGCAGTACTTC.

This clonotype was picked up a small number of times. The chain couples TRBV30 to TRBJ2-5; 7 positions agree with TRBD2. The length of the CDR3 is 16 residues. With V trimmed by 0 bases and J by 4 bases, 11 bases remained unmatched. The germline V gene has CDR1 GTSNPN and CDR2 SVGIG (reference sequence). The DNA of the CDR3 is TGTGCCTGGAGTGTGGGAGGGCTAGCCCGCTTAGAGACCCAGTACTTC. As protein: CAWSVGGLARLETQYF.

This clonotype was detected ten times or more. This sequence joins TRBV28 and TRBJ2-7; D ambiguous. The V end lost 3 bases, the J end lost 3 bases, and 6 bases lay between the germline ends. The CDR3 length is 12 residues. Germline V gives CDR1 MDHEN, CDR2 SYDVKM. The chain's CDR3 is CASSFRNYEQYF. The DNA for the CDR3 is TGTGCCAGCAGTTTTCGGAACTACGAGCAGTACTTC.

The rearrangement uses TRBV20-1 and TRBJ1-1; 7 nucleotides align to TRBD1. There are 12 residues in the CDR3. CDR1 DFQATT and CDR2 SNEGSKA come from the germline V gene (reference sequence). The V gene end was trimmed by 5 bases and the J gene end by 4 bases; junction bases not matched to a gene: 4. CDR3 DNA: TGCAGTGCTTACAACAGGGGCACTGAAGCTTTCTTT. Its translation is CSAYNRGTEAFF.

This clonotype appeared many times. This chain links TRBV20-1 with TRBJ2-3; D unresolved. CDR3 length equals 14 residues. V was pared by 3 bases and J by 0 bases, with 10 bases between. Germline V gene data show CDR1 as DFQATT and CDR2 as SNEGSKA (reference sequence). CDR3 sequence reads: CSASKGTSTDTQYF. As DNA, the CDR3 is TGCAGTGCTAGTAAGGGAACTAGCACAGATACGCAGTATTTT.

This chain connects TRBV28 to TRBJ2-7; 8 positions match TRBD1. The germline gives CDR1 MDHEN, CDR2 SYDVKM. Trimming at V came to 6 bases and at J to 4 bases, leaving 11 bases not matched to a gene. The CDR3 has 15 amino acids. The CDR3 coding sequence is TGTGCCAGCAGCCCCTCCCGGACAGGGCAATACGAGCAGTACTTC. Translation: CASSPSRTGQYEQYF. Full variable domain (outside the CDR3, taken from reference TRBV28 and TRBJ2-7): DVKVTQSSRYLVKRTGEKVFLECVQDMDHENMFWYRQDPGLGLRLIYFSYDVKMKEKGDIPEGYSVSREKKERFSLILESASTNQTSMYLCASSPSRTGQYEQYFGPGTRLTVT.

For the CDR3, the DNA is TGTGCCAGCAGCCACCCCCAGCGGGACTCCCTCGAGCAGTACTTC. It translates to CASSHPQRDSLEQYF. The chain uses TRBV2 and TRBJ2-7; the match to TRBD2 covers 7 bases. CDR3 length: 15 amino acids. With 6 bases clipped from V and 6 bases from J, the junction kept 14 bases outside the gene matches. Germline CDR1 SNHLY, CDR2 FYNNEI.

The sample holds a few counts of this clonotype. The chain employs TRBV20-1 and TRBJ2-1; 9 bases are a match to TRBD2. J gave up 4 bases and V 3 bases, and 13 bases lay outside the gene matches. The CDR3 covers 17 residues. Germline loops: CDR1 DFQATT, CDR2 SNEGSKA (reference sequence). CDR3 in amino acids: CSASPPYLAGAYNEQFF. The CDR3, as DNA: TGCAGTGCTAGTCCACCTTACTTAGCGGGAGCTTACAATGAGCAGTTCTTC.

This clonotype was found a few times. This chain uses TRBV6-2 or TRBV6-3 with TRBJ2-1; the match to TRBD2 covers 8 bases. The ends lost 7 bases at V and 0 bases at J; junction bases unmatched: 2. Germline CDR1 is MNHEY and CDR2 is SVGEGT. The CDR3 runs 14 residues. This CDR3 reads CASTREGSYNEQFF. CDR3 nucleotides: TGTGCCAGCACTCGGGAGGGCTCCTACAATGAGCAGTTCTTC.

This clonotype was counted at least ten times. The V call is TRBV7-9, the J call TRBJ2-1; 8 bases are a match to TRBD2. V lost 6 bases, J lost 4 bases, and 5 bases stayed unmatched. The germline CDR1 and CDR2 sequences are SEHNR and FQNEAQ (reference sequence). The CDR3 is made up of 14 amino acids. CDR3 bases: TGTGCCAGCAGTGGGACTAGGCCTTACAATGAGCAGTTCTTC. Translation gives CASSGTRPYNEQFF.